This T cell receptor (beta chain) was obtained from a study of blood T cell repertoires in COVID-19. Assay: immunoSEQ multiplex PCR; the TCRdb copy retains only in-frame clones and omits some. The sample holds fewer than 150,000 clones; about 88% are singletons and the top ten take 8% to 9.5%. This sequence originates from a woman in her sixties or seventies who had recovered from COVID-19. Sequencing used peripheral blood.

The CDR3 spells CASSFPGSGEQYF. The CDR3 DNA sequence: TGCGCCAGCAGCTTCCCGGGGTCGGGCGAGCAGTACTTC. J is TRBJ2-7 and V is TRBV5-1, with D perhaps matching TRBD2 (5 bases). Germline V gene data show CDR1 as SGHRS and CDR2 as YFSETQ. Trimming removed 2 bases from V and 6 bases from J, with 12 bases in between. The CDR3 spans 13 residues.